Reported below is one TCR beta chain. No antigen is known for it. These data belong to a study of T cells in localized non-small cell lung cancer. Study results and limitations: A denser population of T cells in blood accompanied longer overall survival. Among the top 100 tumor clones, a median approximately 55 appeared in adjacent lung.

Sequencing used immunoSEQ multiplex PCR; TCRdb keeps in-frame clones, though not all of them. The repertoire consists of 40,000 or so clones, with 70% to 80% occurring once and the leading ten covering 30% to 40%. Sequencing used PBMCs, obtained before any cancer treatment. This clonotype was sampled from a woman between 35 and 70 years old with stage II squamous cell lung carcinoma.

Here the CDR3 DNA reads TGTGCCAGCAGCTTAGTAGGGGGTCGGGGGAACACTGAAGCTTTCTTT. Translating it yields CASSLVGGRGNTEAFF. V usage is TRBV7-2 and J usage is TRBJ1-1; a weak D match, TRBD1 (6 bases). Germline lookup yields CDR1 SGHTA and CDR2 FQGNSA. This CDR3 is built from 16 residues. V lost 1 base and J 1 base, leaving 13 bases between the germline ends.